These T cell receptor beta chains were read from a single sample in a study of blood T cells in healthy people across ages. One entry per CDR3 protein results from TCRdb running MiXCR on the 5' RACE reads. The sample lists about 570,000 distinct CDR3 sequences, approximately 27% occurring once. The sequencing sample was made of blood. The receptors originated from a woman between 65 and 79 years old in good health. The CDR3 runs from the conserved cysteine through the conserved F or W. The D gene is left open where the match is weak. Some rows mark clone size as missing; the rest say once, few, many or name a class of expanded clone.

d_gene	abundance	v_gene	j_gene	CDR3aa	CDR3nt
NA	many	TRBV20-1	TRBJ1-4	CSAGSGAQGEKLFF	TGCAGTGCTGGTTCTGGGGCCCAAGGTGAAAAACTGTTTTTT
NA	NA	TRBV4-1	TRBJ1-2	CASSQAQYGYTF	TGCGCCAGCAGCCAAGCTCAGTATGGCTACACCTTC
TRBD1	NA	TRBV7-2	TRBJ2-1	CASSSPGQGHNEQFF	TGTGCCAGCAGCTCCCCGGGACAGGGACACAATGAGCAGTTCTTC
NA	few	TRBV20-1	TRBJ2-5	CSAGTQETQYF	TGCAGTGCTGGGACGCAAGAGACCCAGTACTTC
TRBD1	NA	TRBV7-9	TRBJ2-3	CASSLPLTGGTDTQYF	TGTGCCAGCAGCTTACCCTTGACAGGGGGTACAGATACGCAGTATTTT
NA	NA	TRBV20-1	TRBJ2-1	CSASWLSRTPYNEQFF	TGCAGTGCTAGTTGGCTCTCCCGCACCCCTTACAATGAGCAGTTCTTC
NA	few	TRBV7-2	TRBJ1-3	CASSLQGPYPNTIYF	TGTGCCAGCAGCTTACAGGGACCCTATCCAAACACCATATATTTT
NA	NA	TRBV6-5	TRBJ2-5	CASSPSSIGETQYF	TGTGCCAGCAGTCCCTCTAGCATCGGTGAGACCCAGTACTTC
NA	few	TRBV5-5	TRBJ1-1	CASSLVAADANTEAFF	TGTGCCAGCAGCTTGGTGGCAGCAGACGCGAACACTGAAGCTTTCTTT
TRBD2	NA	TRBV2	TRBJ2-5	CASRAGATQQETQYF	TGTGCCAGCCGAGCGGGGGCCACTCAACAAGAGACCCAGTACTTC
TRBD2	few	TRBV20-1	TRBJ2-1	CSAHSGGAGEQFF	TGCAGTGCTCATAGCGGGGGGGCTGGGGAGCAGTTCTTC
NA	NA	TRBV28	TRBJ2-1	CASSPTASSYNEQFF	TGTGCCAGCAGCCCGACAGCTAGCTCCTACAATGAGCAGTTCTTC
NA	NA	TRBV4-2	TRBJ1-6	CASSLQPQGLNSPLHF	TGTGCCAGCAGCCTTCAACCCCAGGGCTTGAATTCACCCCTCCACTTT
NA	NA	TRBV29-1	TRBJ2-1	CSVDPGGGADEQFF	TGCAGCGTTGATCCGGGTGGAGGGGCCGATGAGCAGTTCTTC
NA	many	TRBV4-3	TRBJ1-1	CASSQDRGNTEAFF	TGCGCCAGCAGCCAAGATCGGGGGAACACTGAAGCTTTCTTT
TRBD2	NA	TRBV7-3	TRBJ2-5	CASSFFGSGGAETQYF	TGTGCCAGCAGCTTTTTCGGGAGCGGGGGGGCAGAGACCCAGTACTTC